The 14 T cell receptor beta chains below all came from one sample that was sequenced in a study of CXCR3-negative and CXCR3-positive naive CD8 T cells (dated by TCRdb to between 2019 and 2020). The instrument was a NextSeq 550. The Human TCR Profiling Kit (MiLaboratory) was used to make UMI-labeled 5' RACE TRB cDNA libraries. TCRdb reprocessed the reads, reporting each CDR3 protein sequence once and no DNA. The sample table includes over 150,000 distinct CDR3 sequences. Together, the top ten hold 0.45% to 0.6% of the sample. Their antigens remain unidentified. Broad study findings and their caveats: TRB CDR3s from CXCR3-positive naive cells showed higher hydrophobicity (lower Kidera factor 4), lower energy, and higher strength and volume indices than CXCR3-negative naive cells.

The specimen was naive CXCR3+ CD8+ T cells from blood. Read against the paper, the sample's cell subset or site label means: CD45RO-CCR7+CD27+CD95- naive CD8+ T cells expressing CXCR3 (TNR3+). The receptors were sampled from a human donor in good health. Some clones in this sample may be carry-over from other donors' samples.

The chain carries TRBV29-1 and TRBJ2-3. The CDR3 contains 12 residues. CDR1 and CDR2 from the germline V gene are SQVTM and ANQGSEA. This chain's CDR3 is CSGHSSTDTQYF.

V is TRBV13 and J is TRBJ1-2; TCRdb proposes TRBD1, but this gene call is untestable without DNA. The germline CDR1 and CDR2 sequences are PRHDT and FYEKMQ (reference sequence). The CDR3 sequence is 16 residues long. The CDR3 spells CASSLFTGGEIGGYTF. The entire variable domain, with the rest obtained from reference TRBV13 and TRBJ1-2, is as follows: AAGVIQSPRHLIKEKRETATLKCYPIPRHDTVYWYQQGPGQDPQFLISFYEKMQSDKGSIPDRFSAQQFSDYHSELNMSSLELGDSALYFCASSLFTGGEIGGYTFGSGTRLTVV.

V is TRBV7-2 and J is TRBJ2-3; the D call from TCRdb, TRBD1, cannot be confirmed without DNA. Germline V CDR1 and CDR2: SGHTA, FQGNSA. The CDR3 is 13 residues long. The CDR3 reads CASTGGSTDTQYF.

The V call is TRBV28, the J call TRBJ1-3; the D call of TRBD1 rests on TCRdb alone, since no DNA is present to check it. The CDR3 consists of 16 residues. Germline V gene lookup returns CDR1 MDHEN and CDR2 SYDVKM. CDR3 amino acids: CASSLSRTGLGNTIYF.

This chain joins TRBV7-2 and TRBJ2-5; there is no DNA to check the TCRdb D call of TRBD2. Per germline, CDR1 SGHTA and CDR2 FQGNSA. The CDR3 has 15 residues. The CDR3 protein is CAGSLLAGGLETQYF.

V is TRBV12-3 or TRBV12-4 and J is TRBJ1-2; as DNA is missing, the TRBD1 call by TCRdb cannot be tested. This CDR3 is 13 amino acids long. CDR3 region: CASSFPGQYGYTF.

The J gene is TRBJ2-4, the V gene TRBV11-2; TCRdb's assignment of TRBD2 cannot be checked, as there is no DNA. The length of the CDR3 is 20 residues. CDR1 and CDR2 from the germline V gene are SGHAT and FQNNGV. This CDR3 is CASSLEPGLAGRLAKNIQYF.

J is TRBJ2-1 and V is TRBV12-3 or TRBV12-4. CDR3 length equals 11 residues. CDR3 loop: CASSHVLEQFF.

The chain links TRBV4-3 to TRBJ2-7. CDR1 is LGHNA, CDR2 YSLEER, per germline. The CDR3 has 13 residues. The CDR3 region is CASSQDPLYEQYF.

This rearrangement joins TRBV20-1 to TRBJ2-7; TCRdb's D call, TRBD1, is unchecked because there is no DNA. The germline V gene has CDR1 DFQATT and CDR2 SNEGSKA (reference sequence). This CDR3 region has 13 residues. The CDR3 here is CSARALGAYEQYF.

The chain uses TRBV7-2 and TRBJ2-7; TCRdb's D call of TRBD1 is untestable without DNA. Germline V gene data show CDR1 as SGHTA and CDR2 as FQGNSA. The CDR3 has 13 amino acids. The CDR3 protein is CASSWDLSYEQYF.

The rearrangement links TRBV3-1 to TRBJ2-2. The CDR3 extends over 12 amino acids. Germline CDR1 LGHDT, CDR2 YNNKEL (reference sequence). CDR3 residues: CASSPNTGELFF.

The V gene is TRBV28, the J gene TRBJ2-2; the D call from TCRdb, TRBD1, cannot be confirmed without DNA. The CDR3 totals 15 residues. The germline gives CDR1 MDHEN, CDR2 SYDVKM. The CDR3: CASRWDRANTGELFF.

The chain links TRBV21-1 to TRBJ2-1; lacking DNA, the TRBD2 call made by TCRdb goes unchecked. TRBV21-1 is a pseudogene segment. This CDR3 region has 20 residues. The CDR3 sequence is CASSKGVSEREGRIGDEQFF.